These 13 T cell receptor beta chains were all obtained from the same sample, sequenced in a study of T cell responses to AZD1222 COVID-19 vaccine. Clones were read by immunoSEQ multiplex PCR, and TCRdb kept only the in-frame ones, dropping some. The table has roughly 95,000 clones, over 75% seen once; the top ten hold approximately 2.8%. The source was peripheral blood, collected on day 0 of AZD1222 vaccination. The receptors originated from an adult in good health.

The chain carries TRBV12-3 or TRBV12-4 and TRBJ2-7; D unresolved. Between the trimmed V and J ends, which lost 6 bases and 2 bases, there was a span of 5 bases. This CDR3 spans 11 amino acids. The CDR3 DNA sequence: TGTGCCAGCAGAGGAACCTACGAGCAGTACTTC. Protein sequence: CASRGTYEQYF.

The gene calls are TRBV6-2 or TRBV6-3 and TRBJ1-2; D gene uncertain. The germline gives CDR1 MNHEY, CDR2 SVGEGT. Trimming shortened V by 5 bases and J by 5 bases, and 9 bases separated the two germline ends. This CDR3 has 12 residues. CDR3 nucleotide sequence: TGTGCCAGCAGTCCGACGGGTTATGGCTACACCTTC. Translation: CASSPTGYGYTF.

This clone has just one count. The rearrangement uses TRBV19 and TRBJ1-5; TRBD1 matches at 7 bases. In germline, CDR1 is LNHDA, CDR2 SQIVND (reference sequence). V shed 5 bases and J 1 base; nucleotides not matched to a gene: 8. The CDR3 length is 16 residues. The CDR3 DNA reads as TGTGCCAGTAGTTCGAGACAGGGTGGAAGCAATCAGCCCCAGCATTTT. Protein: CASSSRQGGSNQPQHF. Full variable domain (rest looked up from reference TRBV19 and TRBJ1-5): DGGITQSPKYLFRKEGQNVTLSCEQNLNHDAMYWYRQDPGQGLRLIYYSQIVNDFQKGDIAEGYSVSREKKESFPLTVTSAQKNPTAFYLCASSSRQGGSNQPQHFGDGTRLSIL.

The CDR3 DNA reads TGTGCCAGCAGCTTATTCCCGGGGGAATACAATGAGCAGTTCTTC. Translated: CASSLFPGEYNEQFF. V gene TRBV7-3 combines with J gene TRBJ2-1; TRBD2 is a possible D gene (6 bases). This CDR3 spans 15 amino acids. The germline V and J ends were trimmed by 2 bases and 4 bases, with 12 bases remaining between them. Germline CDR1 SGHTA, CDR2 FQGTGA.

The V gene is TRBV3-1 (or the pseudogene TRBV3-2), the J gene TRBJ1-6; D unclear. Germline V gives CDR1 LGHDT, CDR2 YNNKEL (reference sequence). The length of the CDR3 is 16 residues. Deletions cut 4 bases from V and 5 bases from J, with 15 bases between. The CDR3, as DNA: TGTGCCAGCAGCCGTCTCCCGGGAGCTCATAATTCACCCCTCCACTTT. This encodes CASSRLPGAHNSPLHF.

The rearrangement links TRBV29-1 to TRBJ2-3, with TRBD1 matching 11 bases. After removal of 1 base from V and 3 bases from J, the junction contained 3 bases not matched to a gene. Germline V gives CDR1 SQVTM, CDR2 ANQGSEA. The length of the CDR3 is 15 residues. The CDR3 DNA reads TGCAGCGTTGAAGGGACAGGGGGCGAAACAGATACGCAGTATTTT. Translated, it gives CSVEGTGGETDTQYF.

This clone was found once. The chain uses TRBV28 and TRBJ2-1, with 10 positions matching TRBD1. The CDR3 extends over 15 amino acids. Trimming cost V 6 bases and J 4 bases; bases outside gene matches: 6. Per germline, CDR1 MDHEN and CDR2 SYDVKM. Here the CDR3 reads CASRRTGQGYNEQFF. For the CDR3, the DNA is TGTGCCAGCAGACGTACGGGACAGGGGTACAATGAGCAGTTCTTC.

The chain is built from TRBV15 and TRBJ2-3; 8 bases match TRBD2. The CDR3 loop spans 16 amino acids. Per the germline V gene, CDR1 is LNHNV and CDR2 is YYDKDF (reference sequence). V lost 3 bases and J lost 2; bases outside the gene matches: 7. The CDR3 reads CATSRATSGVTDTQYF. The DNA of the CDR3 is TGTGCCACCAGCAGGGCTACTAGCGGAGTCACAGATACGCAGTATTTT.

The rearrangement uses TRBV18 and TRBJ2-3; D is possibly TRBD2 (6 bases). Germline V gives CDR1 KGHSH, CDR2 LQKENI. This CDR3 has 15 residues. V lost 3 bases, J lost 2 bases, and 12 bases lay in between. The CDR3 spells CASSPGGTATDTQYF. CDR3 nucleotides: TGTGCCAGCTCACCCGGGGGTACCGCCACAGATACGCAGTATTTT.

The rearrangement uses TRBV18 and TRBJ2-1; 8 bases are a match to TRBD2. There are 15 residues in the CDR3. Germline assignment: CDR1 KGHSH and CDR2 LQKENI. The V segment lost 2 bases and the J segment 0 bases; nucleotides outside the gene matches: 0. CDR3 bases: TGTGCCAGCTCACCAAGCGGGAGCTCCTACAATGAGCAGTTCTTC. It yields the protein CASSPSGSSYNEQFF.

This clone showed up just once. V usage is TRBV2 and J usage is TRBJ1-1; TRBD1 matches 9 bases. After removal of 10 bases from V and 11 bases from J, the junction contained 14 bases not matched to a gene. The germline CDR1 and CDR2 sequences are SNHLY and FYNNEI. The CDR3 sequence is 13 residues long. DNA for the CDR3: TGTGCCATCACCCCGGGACAGGGATCATCGGCTTTCTTT. Translation gives CAITPGQGSSAFF.

The rearrangement joins TRBV5-1 to TRBJ2-7, with TRBD1 matching over 7 bases. Germline V gene lookup returns CDR1 SGHRS and CDR2 YFSETQ. The CDR3 extends over 16 amino acids. V trimming: 0 bases; J trimming: 1 base; junction bases outside the gene matches: 7. The CDR3 DNA sequence: TGCGCCAGCAGCTTGGAACCCGAGGGGGCGTCCTACGAGCAGTACTTC. The encoded protein is CASSLEPEGASYEQYF.

The gene calls are TRBV5-4 and TRBJ1-6; 8 bases fit TRBD1. Germline CDR1 SGHNT, CDR2 YYREEE (reference sequence). This CDR3 comprises 18 residues. V was pared by 0 bases and J by 4 bases, with 9 bases of the junction left unmatched. The CDR3 spells CASSLASGQGFYNSPLHF. The CDR3 DNA sequence: TGTGCCAGCAGCTTGGCCTCTGGACAGGGATTTTATAATTCACCCCTCCACTTT.